This TCR beta chain was sequenced for a study of T cell responses to AZD1222 COVID-19 vaccine. Note on this clone: No antigen is known for it.

The data were produced by immunoSEQ multiplex PCR, yet TCRdb's version contains in-frame clones alone and is incomplete. The sample lists approximately 6,000 clones; roughly 86% were seen once. Some second doses came at about 4 weeks and others at about 12 weeks; these were pooled. V gave up 0 bases and J gave up 3 bases; unmatched junction bases: 6. Germline values: CDR1 MDHEN, CDR2 SYDVKM. The CDR3 runs 16 residues. Whole-study findings and limits: Baseline antibody screening turned up just a handful of seropositive AZD1222 recipients. With two AZD1222 doses given, Spike-specific TCR breadth and depth both rose. Unmutated variant regions are reportedly targeted by nearly half of spike-specific TCRs.

The input for sequencing was peripheral blood, taken 28 days after the second AZD1222 dose. This receptor was taken from an adult who received the AZD1222 COVID-19 vaccine. The rearrangement uses TRBV28 and TRBJ2-7, with 9 bases matching TRBD2. The CDR3 is CASSLWGSGRSYEQYF. In DNA form, the CDR3 reads TGTGCCAGCAGTTTATGGGGCAGCGGGAGGAGCTACGAGCAGTACTTC.